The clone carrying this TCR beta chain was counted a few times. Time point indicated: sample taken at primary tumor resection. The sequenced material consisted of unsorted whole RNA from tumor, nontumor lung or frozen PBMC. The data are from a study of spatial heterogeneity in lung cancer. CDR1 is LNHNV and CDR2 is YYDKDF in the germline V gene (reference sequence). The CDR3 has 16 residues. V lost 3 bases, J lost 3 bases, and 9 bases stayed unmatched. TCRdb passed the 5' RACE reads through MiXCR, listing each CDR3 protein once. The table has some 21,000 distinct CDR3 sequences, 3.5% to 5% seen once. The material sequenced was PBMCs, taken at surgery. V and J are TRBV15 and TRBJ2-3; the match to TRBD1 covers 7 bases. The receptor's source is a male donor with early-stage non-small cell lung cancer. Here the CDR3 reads CATSRKGGVGTDTQYF. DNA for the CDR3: TGTGCCACCAGCAGGAAAGGGGGCGTGGGAACAGATACGCAGTATTTT.